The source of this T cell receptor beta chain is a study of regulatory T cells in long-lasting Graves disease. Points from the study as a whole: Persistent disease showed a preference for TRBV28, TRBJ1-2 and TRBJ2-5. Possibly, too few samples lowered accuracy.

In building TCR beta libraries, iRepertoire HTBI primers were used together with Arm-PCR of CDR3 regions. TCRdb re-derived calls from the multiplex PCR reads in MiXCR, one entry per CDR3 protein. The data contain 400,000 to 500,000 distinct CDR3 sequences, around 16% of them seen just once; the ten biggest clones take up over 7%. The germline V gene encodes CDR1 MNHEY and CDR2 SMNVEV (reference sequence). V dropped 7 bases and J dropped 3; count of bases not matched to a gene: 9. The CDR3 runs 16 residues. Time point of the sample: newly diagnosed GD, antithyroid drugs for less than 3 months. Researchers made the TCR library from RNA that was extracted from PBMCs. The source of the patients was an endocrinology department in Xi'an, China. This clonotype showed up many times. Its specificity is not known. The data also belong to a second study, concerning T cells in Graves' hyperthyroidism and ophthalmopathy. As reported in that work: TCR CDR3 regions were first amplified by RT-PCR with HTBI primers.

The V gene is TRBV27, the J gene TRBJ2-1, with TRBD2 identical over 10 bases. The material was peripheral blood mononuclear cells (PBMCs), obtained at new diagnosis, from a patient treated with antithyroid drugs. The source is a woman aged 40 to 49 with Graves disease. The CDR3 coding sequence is TGTGCCAGCACCCAAGCGGGAGGGCCTTTCTACAATGAGCAGTTCTTC. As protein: CASTQAGGPFYNEQFF.